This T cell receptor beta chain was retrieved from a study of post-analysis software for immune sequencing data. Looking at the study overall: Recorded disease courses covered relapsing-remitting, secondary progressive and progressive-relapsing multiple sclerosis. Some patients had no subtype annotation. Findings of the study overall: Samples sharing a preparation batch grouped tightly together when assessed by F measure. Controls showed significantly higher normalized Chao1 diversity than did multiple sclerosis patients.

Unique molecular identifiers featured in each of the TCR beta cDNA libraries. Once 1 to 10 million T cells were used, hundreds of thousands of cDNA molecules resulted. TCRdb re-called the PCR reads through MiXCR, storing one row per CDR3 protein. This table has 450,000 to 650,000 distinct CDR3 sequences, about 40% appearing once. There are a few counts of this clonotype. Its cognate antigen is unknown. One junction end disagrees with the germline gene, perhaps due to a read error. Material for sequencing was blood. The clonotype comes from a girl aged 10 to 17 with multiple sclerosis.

The CDR3 nucleotides read TGTGCCAGCAGTCAAGGGACTAGCGGGAGATACGAGCAGTACTTC. As protein: CASSQGTSGRYEQYF. The chain combines TRBV3-1 with TRBJ2-7, with 14 bases lining up with TRBD2. This CDR3 is built from 15 residues. Germline CDR1 reads LGHDT; CDR2 reads YNNKEL (reference sequence).